This entry lists 23 T cell receptor beta chains sequenced from one sample in a study of T cells after yellow fever vaccination. TCRdb reprocessed the 5' RACE reads via MiXCR and lists one record per CDR3 protein. This table has tens of thousands of distinct CDR3 sequences, 5.2% appearing once. The sequences come from PBMCs, either bulk or a sorted T-cell subset (CD4+, CD8+, memory, or dextramer-sorted; not recorded which), collected around 45 days after the first yellow fever vaccination. These receptors were collected from a man younger than 35 who received the YFV17D yellow fever vaccine.

This clonotype has ten or more counts. The J gene is TRBJ2-1, the V gene TRBV4-1; D is uncertain. The CDR3 is 17 residues long. The V gene lost 4 bases and the J gene lost 0 bases, with 16 bases spanning the gap. Germline V gene sequence: CDR1 MGHRA, CDR2 YSYEKL. CDR3 sequence: CASSLTPFTVSYNEQFF. DNA of the CDR3: TGCGCCAGCAGCCTGACCCCCTTCACTGTCTCCTACAATGAGCAGTTCTTC.

This clonotype was seen repeatedly, ten times or more. This sequence joins TRBV6-2 or TRBV6-3 and TRBJ2-7; maybe TRBD2 (5 bases). V gave up 2 bases and J gave up 3 bases, with 11 bases separating them. The germline gives CDR1 MNHEY, CDR2 SVGEGT. The CDR3 loop spans 14 amino acids. The CDR3: CASSYGGRLYEQYV. The CDR3 nucleotides are TGTGCCAGCAGTTACGGAGGAAGGCTCTACGAGCAGTACGTC.

The rearrangement links TRBV7-3 to TRBJ2-2; no firm D call. The CDR3 totals 13 residues. The germline CDR1 and CDR2 sequences are SGHTA and FQGTGA. Between the trimmed V and J ends, which lost 5 bases and 3 bases, there was a span of 7 bases. The CDR3 DNA reads as TGTGCCAGCAGCCTTAGTTACACCGGGGAGCTGTTTTTT. This sequence encodes CASSLSYTGELFF. The full variable domain, its missing parts supplied by reference TRBV7-3 and TRBJ2-2, is GAGVSQTPSNKVTEKGKYVELRCDPISGHTALYWYRQSLGQGPEFLIYFQGTGAADDSGLPNDRFFAVRPEGSVSTLKIQRTERGDSAVYLCASSLSYTGELFFGEGSRLTVL.

There are many counts of this clonotype. V gene TRBV4-1 combines with J gene TRBJ1-2; D is possibly TRBD1 (6 bases). V shed 6 bases and J shed 4 bases, with 18 bases lying between them. The CDR3 totals 15 residues. CDR1 is MGHRA and CDR2 is YSYEKL in the germline V gene. CDR3 loop: CASSPQGRGGYGYTF. The CDR3 bases are TGCGCCAGCAGTCCCCAGGGGAGAGGTGGCTATGGCTACACCTTC.

This clonotype was found many times. The rearrangement links TRBV12-3 or TRBV12-4 to TRBJ2-7; 9 bases are a match to TRBD1. The ends lost 7 bases at V and 2 bases at J; junction bases unmatched: 6. CDR3 length: 14 residues. This CDR3 is CASTARQGAYEQYF. The CDR3, as DNA: TGTGCCAGCACCGCGAGACAGGGGGCCTACGAGCAGTACTTC.

The chain uses TRBV12-3 or TRBV12-4 and TRBJ1-6; TRBD1 matches at 8 bases. CDR3 length equals 14 residues. The V segment lost 3 bases and the J segment 6 bases; nucleotides outside the gene matches: 1. The CDR3 spells CASSFTGGNSPLHF. Written as DNA, the CDR3 is TGTGCCAGCAGTTTTACAGGGGGTAATTCACCCCTCCACTTT.

This clonotype was recorded many times. This chain uses TRBV6-5 with TRBJ1-2, with D tentatively TRBD1 (5 bases). In germline, CDR1 is MNHEY, CDR2 SVGAGI. The CDR3 runs 13 residues. V lost 2 bases to trimming and J lost 3 bases, with 7 bases between them. CDR3 region: CASSYGADYGYTF. CDR3 DNA sequence: TGTGCCAGCAGTTACGGGGCAGACTATGGCTACACCTTC.

This clonotype has a count of ten or more. The V and J genes are TRBV5-1 and TRBJ2-5; 7 bases are a match to TRBD1. Germline V gene data show CDR1 as SGHRS and CDR2 as YFSETQ. The ends lost 6 bases at V and 0 bases at J; junction bases unmatched: 5. The length of the CDR3 is 14 residues. The chain's CDR3 is CASTPDRDQETQYF. In nucleotides, the CDR3 is TGCGCCAGCACTCCCGACAGGGACCAAGAGACCCAGTACTTC.

This clonotype was detected ten times or more. The rearrangement uses TRBV5-1 and TRBJ2-6; the D gene is possibly TRBD1 (5 bases). This CDR3 has 15 residues. V was shortened by 6 bases and J by 2 bases, with 12 bases between the two germline ends. Germline assignment: CDR1 SGHRS and CDR2 YFSETQ. CDR3 in amino acids: CASTPGLAGANVLTF. The CDR3 region has the DNA TGCGCCAGCACCCCAGGGTTGGCTGGGGCCAACGTCCTGACTTTC.

This clonotype came up many times. The CDR3 loop reads CATSDWGGANTGELFF. DNA of the CDR3: TGTGCCACCAGTGACTGGGGGGGGGCGAACACCGGGGAGCTGTTTTTT. The gene calls are TRBV24-1 and TRBJ2-2, with 7 bases lining up with TRBD2. This CDR3 has 16 residues. V was clipped by 4 bases and J by 0 bases; unmatched bases: 4. Germline loops: CDR1 KGHDR, CDR2 SFDVKD.

This clonotype appeared many times. V and J are TRBV18 and TRBJ2-2, with 9 bases that match TRBD2. V lost 4 bases, J lost 0 bases, and 6 bases stayed unmatched. The germline V gene encodes CDR1 KGHSH and CDR2 LQKENI. The CDR3 is 17 residues long. The CDR3 reads CASSLRLAGSNTGELFF. The CDR3 coding sequence is TGTGCCAGCTCACTAAGGCTAGCGGGATCGAACACCGGGGAGCTGTTTTTT.

Ten or more counts support this clonotype. V usage is TRBV18 and J usage is TRBJ2-5; D uncertain. The length of the CDR3 is 14 residues. Trimming took off 3 bases at V and 1 base at J, with 9 bases between the two ends. Germline CDR1 and CDR2: KGHSH and LQKENI. The CDR3, as DNA: TGTGCCAGCTCACCTGGTCGGAGCCAAGAGACCCAGTACTTC. Its protein is CASSPGRSQETQYF.

The table lists this clonotype with many counts. This sequence joins TRBV6-2 or TRBV6-3 and TRBJ2-7, with D perhaps assigned TRBD1 or TRBD2 (5 bases each). V dropped 0 bases and J dropped 3 bases, with 12 bases sitting between them. CDR3 length equals 15 residues. Germline lookup yields CDR1 MNHEY and CDR2 SVGEGT. The CDR3 nucleotides read TGTGCCAGCAGTTACTCGATGGGGGAATTCTACGAGCAGTACTTC. Protein sequence: CASSYSMGEFYEQYF.

This clonotype was found many times. The chain couples TRBV7-8 to TRBJ2-1; 7 bases agree with TRBD2. V lost 0 bases and J lost 6; bases outside the gene matches: 5. Germline lookup yields CDR1 SGHVS and CDR2 FQNEAQ. The CDR3 spans 15 residues. The CDR3 coding sequence is TGTGCCAGCAGCTTAGCGGGAGGGGCGCGCAATGAGCAGTTCTTC. Amino acid sequence: CASSLAGGARNEQFF.

This clonotype showed up many times. The rearrangement uses TRBV4-3 and TRBJ2-2; TRBD2 might be the D (6 bases). CDR3 length: 17 residues. From germline, CDR1 is LGHNA and CDR2 YSLEER. Trimming stripped 0 bases from V and 2 bases from J, with 13 bases between. The CDR3 DNA reads TGCGCCAGCAGCCAAGACTCTCGGCGGGGTAACACCGGGGAGCTGTTTTTT. Translating gives CASSQDSRRGNTGELFF.

Ten or more counts support this clonotype. This chain connects TRBV7-9 to TRBJ1-6, with D hard to call. Germline loops: CDR1 SEHNR, CDR2 FQNEAQ (reference sequence). V dropped 0 bases and J dropped 8 bases, with 8 bases sitting between them. CDR3 length: 14 residues. The CDR3 DNA is TGTGCCAGCAGCTTAGCGTCGAGTGATTCACCCCTCCACTTT. It specifies CASSLASSDSPLHF.

This clonotype is medium-sized (0.01 to 0.1%) by share. This chain connects TRBV4-1 to TRBJ1-1, with D hard to call. Germline loops: CDR1 MGHRA, CDR2 YSYEKL. CDR3 length: 14 residues. The V end was cut by 4 bases, the J end by 4 bases, with 13 bases between. The CDR3: CASSLRTLGTEAFF. The CDR3 bases are TGCGCCAGCAGCCTAAGGACTCTGGGCACTGAAGCTTTCTTT.

Ten or more counts support this clonotype. The CDR3 coding sequence is TGTGCCATCAGTGACCAGGTCGCCTCTGGGGCCAACGTCCTGACTTTC. Its translation is CAISDQVASGANVLTF. This chain uses TRBV10-3 with TRBJ2-6; D is unresolved. V dropped 3 bases and J dropped 0 bases, with 9 bases sitting between them. The CDR3 loop spans 16 amino acids. The germline CDR1 and CDR2 sequences are ENHRY and SYGVKD.

This clonotype was seen at least ten times. The chain carries TRBV20-1 and TRBJ2-5; tentative D call: TRBD2 (5 bases). This CDR3 is 13 amino acids long. CDR1 and CDR2 from the germline V gene are DFQATT and SNEGSKA (reference sequence). V was shortened by 5 bases and J by 2 bases, with 12 bases between the two germline ends. This CDR3 reads CSAERLEQETQYF. The DNA of the CDR3 is TGCAGTGCTGAGCGGCTAGAACAAGAGACCCAGTACTTC.

This clonotype was seen ten or more times. The chain employs TRBV4-3 and TRBJ2-5, with a tentative D call TRBD2 (7 bases). This CDR3 contains 15 residues. Germline CDR1 and CDR2: LGHNA and YSLEER. The ends were cut back, 4 bases at V and 5 bases at J, with 17 bases in the middle. The CDR3 loop reads CASSPRLGGQETQYF. The CDR3 DNA follows: TGCGCCAGCAGCCCCAGACTGGGGGGGCAGGAGACCCAGTACTTC.

The table lists this clonotype with many counts. The rearrangement joins TRBV4-1 to TRBJ2-1; D possibly corresponds to TRBD1 (5 bases). Per the germline V gene, CDR1 is MGHRA and CDR2 is YSYEKL. Trimming left V 0 bases short and J 4 bases short, with 10 bases between. The CDR3 has 15 amino acids. CDR3 region: CASSQDRQLYNEQFF. CDR3 DNA: TGCGCCAGCAGCCAAGATCGACAGCTTTACAATGAGCAGTTCTTC.

This clonotype was picked up many times. The rearrangement links TRBV24-1 to TRBJ2-1, with a weak D call TRBD1 (8 bases). The CDR3 totals 15 residues. Germline assignment: CDR1 KGHDR and CDR2 SFDVKD. Trimming shortened V by 0 bases and J by 9 bases, and 14 bases separated the two germline ends. The CDR3 sequence is CATSDLADREGEQFF. CDR3 coding DNA: TGTGCCACCAGTGATTTGGCGGACAGGGAGGGTGAGCAGTTCTTC.

This clonotype was found many times. The CDR3 spells CASSLGWQQLRREGDRSYNEQFF. CDR3 in DNA: TGTGCCAGCAGCTTAGGTTGGCAGCAGCTTAGGCGGGAGGGGGATAGGTCCTACAATGAGCAGTTCTTC. This chain joins TRBV7-6 and TRBJ2-1; 9 bases fit TRBD2. The V gene end was trimmed by 1 base and the J gene end by 1 base; junction bases not matched to a gene: 23. Germline CDR1 is SGHVS and CDR2 is FNYEAQ. The CDR3 extends over 23 amino acids.